This T cell receptor beta chain originates from a study of cytomegalovirus exposure and HLA in healthy donors. Findings of the study overall: The investigators catalogued 150 to 200 TCR beta chains as cytomegalovirus-associated. Cytomegalovirus status was reportedly diagnosed by the classifier with high sensitivity and specificity.

This CDR3 has 13 amino acids. Trimming shortened V by 4 bases and J by 0 bases, and 6 bases separated the two germline ends. CDR1 is SGHTA, CDR2 FQGNSA, per germline. The protocol was immunoSEQ multiplex PCR, while the TCRdb copy is restricted to in-frame clones and leaves out a portion. The profile covers around 150,000 clones, with 70% to 85% appearing a single time and 30% taken by the ten largest. This clone has just one count. Its specificity is not known. The specimen sequenced was PBMCs. This sequence originates from a man younger than 45 in good health and CMV-seropositive. The chain links TRBV7-2 to TRBJ1-1, with D unresolved. DNA of the CDR3: TGTGCCAGCAGCTCTACAGTGAACACTGAAGCTTTCTTT. Translated: CASSSTVNTEAFF.